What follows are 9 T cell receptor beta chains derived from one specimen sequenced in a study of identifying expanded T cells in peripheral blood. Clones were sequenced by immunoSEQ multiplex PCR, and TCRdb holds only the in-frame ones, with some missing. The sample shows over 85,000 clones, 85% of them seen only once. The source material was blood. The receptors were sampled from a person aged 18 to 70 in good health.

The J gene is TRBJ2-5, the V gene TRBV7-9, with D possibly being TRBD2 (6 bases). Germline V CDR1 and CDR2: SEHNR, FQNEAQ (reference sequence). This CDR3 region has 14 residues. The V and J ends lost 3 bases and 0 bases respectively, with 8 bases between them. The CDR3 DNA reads TGTGCCAGCAGCTTCAGGACTAACCAAGAGACCCAGTACTTC. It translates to CASSFRTNQETQYF.

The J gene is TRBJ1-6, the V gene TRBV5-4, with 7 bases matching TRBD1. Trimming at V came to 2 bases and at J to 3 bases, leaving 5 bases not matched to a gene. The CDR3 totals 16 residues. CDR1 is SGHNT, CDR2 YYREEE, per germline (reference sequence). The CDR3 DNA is TGTGCCAGCAGCTTAGGCTGGGACAGCTATAATTCACCCCTCCACTTT. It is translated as CASSLGWDSYNSPLHF.

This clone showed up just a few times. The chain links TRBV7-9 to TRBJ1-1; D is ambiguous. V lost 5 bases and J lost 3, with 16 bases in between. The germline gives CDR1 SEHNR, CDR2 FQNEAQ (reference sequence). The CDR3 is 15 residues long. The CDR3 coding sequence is TGTGCCAGCAGCGAAGGGTCGGTCCGCGACACTGAAGCTTTCTTT. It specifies CASSEGSVRDTEAFF.

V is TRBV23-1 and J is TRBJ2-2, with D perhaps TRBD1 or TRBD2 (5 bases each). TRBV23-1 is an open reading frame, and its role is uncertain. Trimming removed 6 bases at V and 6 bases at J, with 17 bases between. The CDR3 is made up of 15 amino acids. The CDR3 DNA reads TGCGCCAGCAGCCGGGGCAGGGTTGATTCCGGGGAGCTGTTTTTT. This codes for CASSRGRVDSGELFF.

The DNA for the CDR3 is TGTGCCAGCAGCCAAGCTTCAGGGCGACTCTACGAGCAGTACTTC. It translates to CASSQASGRLYEQYF. V is TRBV14 and J is TRBJ2-7, with D possibly TRBD1 on 5 matching bases. The V gene lost 1 base and the J gene lost 3 bases, with 13 bases spanning the gap. This CDR3 has 15 amino acids. Germline V gene lookup returns CDR1 SGHDN and CDR2 FVKESK.

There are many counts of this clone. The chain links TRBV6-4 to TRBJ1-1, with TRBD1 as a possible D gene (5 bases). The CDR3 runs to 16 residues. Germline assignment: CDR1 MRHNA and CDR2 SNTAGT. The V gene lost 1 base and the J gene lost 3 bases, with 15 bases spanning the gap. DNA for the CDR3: TGTGCCAGCAGTGACTATATAGGGGAGAACGACACTGAAGCTTTCTTT. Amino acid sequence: CASSDYIGENDTEAFF.

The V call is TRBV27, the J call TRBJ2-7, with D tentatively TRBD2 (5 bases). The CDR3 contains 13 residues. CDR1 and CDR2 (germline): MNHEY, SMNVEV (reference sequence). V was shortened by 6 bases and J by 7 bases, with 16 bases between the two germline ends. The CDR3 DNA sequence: TGTGCCAGCAGGGGGAGAACCCTGGGGGAGCAGTACTTC. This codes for CASRGRTLGEQYF.

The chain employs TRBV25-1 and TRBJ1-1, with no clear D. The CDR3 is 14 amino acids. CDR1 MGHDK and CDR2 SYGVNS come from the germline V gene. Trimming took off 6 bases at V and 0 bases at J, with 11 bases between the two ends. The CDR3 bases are TGTGCCAGCAGAAGGACGGGAATGAACACTGAAGCTTTCTTT. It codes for CASRRTGMNTEAFF.

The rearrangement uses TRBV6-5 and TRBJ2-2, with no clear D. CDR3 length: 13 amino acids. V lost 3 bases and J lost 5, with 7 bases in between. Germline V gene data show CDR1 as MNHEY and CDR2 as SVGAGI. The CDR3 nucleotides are TGTGCCAGCAGTTATATGGGAACCGGGGAGCTGTTTTTT. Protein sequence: CASSYMGTGELFF.